These 2 T cell receptor beta chains originate from one sample sequenced in a study of shared clonotypes between healthy human individuals. Repertoires were generated with immunoSEQ multiplex PCR, while TCRdb's copy carries only in-frame clones and drops some. The data hold about 1 million clones, with 75% observed a single time. The sample comprised memory CD4+ T cells sorted from blood. Subset described: CD45RA-negative fraction. These TCRs come from a man in his late teens or twenties in good health.

The rearrangement links TRBV7-8 to TRBJ1-5, with TRBD1 matching 9 bases. The germline CDR1 and CDR2 sequences are SGHVS and FQNEAQ. With V trimmed by 5 bases and J by 0 bases, 11 bases remained unmatched. The CDR3 is 18 amino acids. CDR3 loop: CASSGNPGTGHSNQPQHF. CDR3 nucleotide sequence: TGTGCCAGCAGCGGAAATCCTGGGACAGGGCATAGCAATCAGCCCCAGCATTTT.

There are a few counts of this clone. The chain combines TRBV10-3 with TRBJ2-3; 8 bases match TRBD1. CDR3 size: 15 residues. Trimming at V came to 3 bases and at J to 2 bases, leaving 4 bases not matched to a gene. Germline loops: CDR1 ENHRY, CDR2 SYGVKD. This chain's CDR3 is CAISDGTGVTDTQYF. The CDR3 DNA reads as TGTGCCATCAGTGATGGGACAGGAGTCACAGATACGCAGTATTTT.